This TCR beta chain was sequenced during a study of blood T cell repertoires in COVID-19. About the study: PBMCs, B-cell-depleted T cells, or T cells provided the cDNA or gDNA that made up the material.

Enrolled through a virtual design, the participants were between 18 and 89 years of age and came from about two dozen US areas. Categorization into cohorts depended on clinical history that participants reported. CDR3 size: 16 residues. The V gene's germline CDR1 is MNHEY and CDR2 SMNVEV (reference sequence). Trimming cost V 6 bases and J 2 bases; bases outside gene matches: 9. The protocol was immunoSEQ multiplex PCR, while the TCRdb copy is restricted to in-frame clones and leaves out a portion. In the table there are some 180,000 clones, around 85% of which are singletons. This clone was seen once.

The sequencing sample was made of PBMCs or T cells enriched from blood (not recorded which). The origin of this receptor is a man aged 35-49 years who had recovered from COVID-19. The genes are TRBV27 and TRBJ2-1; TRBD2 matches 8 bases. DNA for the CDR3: TGTGCCAGCAGGTCGAAGGGACTAGTGGCCTACAATGAGCAGTTCTTC. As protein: CASRSKGLVAYNEQFF.